The clone carrying this TCR beta chain was recorded once. Its antigen remains unidentified. Samples were assayed with immunoSEQ v3.0 at survey level. Sequenced by immunoSEQ multiplex PCR; TCRdb stores in-frame clones only, minus some. The sample consists of 25,000 to 30,000 clones, roughly 89% of them appearing once. CDR3 length: 15 residues. Looked up from germline, CDR1 is LNHDA and CDR2 is SQIVND (reference sequence). V was trimmed by 4 bases and J by 4 bases, leaving 17 bases between them. This entry comes from a study of long-term antiretroviral therapy in people with HIV. Study-level results: Viral resistance, ART adherence and therapy changes all lacked available data. Despite increasing after ART, diversity remained lower than that of transplant donor controls. Dominant in the repertoire at all time points were clones expanded before ART.

V is TRBV19 and J is TRBJ2-7, with D perhaps given as TRBD1 or TRBD2 (6 bases each). This receptor was taken from a man between 18 and 29 years old with HIV. The sample consisted of unsorted PBMCs, taken 0.4 years after starting antiretroviral therapy. The CDR3 region is CASSSVGQGRYEQYF. The CDR3 coding sequence is TGTGCCAGTAGTAGCGTGGGTCAGGGGAGGTACGAGCAGTACTTC.